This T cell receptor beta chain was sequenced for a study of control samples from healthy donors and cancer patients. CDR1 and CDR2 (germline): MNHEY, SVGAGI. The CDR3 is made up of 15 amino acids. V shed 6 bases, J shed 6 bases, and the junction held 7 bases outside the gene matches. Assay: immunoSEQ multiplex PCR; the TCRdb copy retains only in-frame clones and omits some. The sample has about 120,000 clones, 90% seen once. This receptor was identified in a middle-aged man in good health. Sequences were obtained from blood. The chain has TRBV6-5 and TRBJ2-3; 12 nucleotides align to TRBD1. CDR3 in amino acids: CASSPGQGASDTQYF. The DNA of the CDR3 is TGTGCCAGCAGCCCGGGACAGGGGGCGTCCGATACGCAGTATTTT.